This TCR beta chain was recovered during a study of T cells in localized non-small cell lung cancer. Study-level findings and limits: Among blood samples, higher T cell density accompanied longer overall survival. Sequencing was limited to one tumor region, leaving the possibility of heterogeneity open. Within adjacent lung there appeared a median 57 of the top 100 tumor clones. The greatest T cell clonality was found in uninvolved adjacent lung (higher than in tumor).

In the case of this clone: Its antigen is not known.

Generated by immunoSEQ multiplex PCR, the TCRdb table keeps only in-frame clones and is missing some. The sample shows roughly 16,000 clones, around nine tenths of them seen only once. The CDR3 totals 12 residues. V was clipped by 6 bases and J by 4 bases, with 6 bases between them. The V gene's germline CDR1 is MDHEN and CDR2 SYDVKM. Sequencing was performed on peripheral blood, taken before any cancer treatment. This clonotype was sampled from a female donor at least 60 years old with stage III squamous cell lung carcinoma. The J gene is TRBJ1-4, the V gene TRBV28; maybe TRBD1 (5 bases). CDR3 nucleotides: TGTGCCAGCAGGACAGTTAATGAAAAACTGTTTTTT. Translating it yields CASRTVNEKLFF.